These 9 T cell receptor beta chains were sequenced from one sample in a study of sequential checkpoint blockade in melanoma. This sample's treatment: randomized to nivolumab then ipilimumab (arm A) or the reverse (arm B). Profiled with immunoSEQ multiplex PCR; TCRdb holds only in-frame clones, not every one. The sample yields 12,000 or so clones, 82% seen once. The sequencing used CD8+ T cells sorted from blood (inferred from file names), collected from a patient given nivolumab and ipilimumab in sequence. Every receptor here comes from a human donor with melanoma.

This chain links TRBV6-5 with TRBJ2-3, with 12 bases that match TRBD2. Germline lookup yields CDR1 MNHEY and CDR2 SVGAGI. The CDR3 totals 16 residues. Germline trimming cut 4 bases from V and 2 bases from J; bases unmatched to any gene: 4. The CDR3 DNA sequence: TGTGCCAGCAGTTGGGGGACTAGCGGGTTCACAGATACGCAGTATTTT. It specifies CASSWGTSGFTDTQYF.

The chain joins TRBV28 to TRBJ1-5; D gene ambiguous. CDR3 length equals 11 residues. Per germline, CDR1 MDHEN and CDR2 SYDVKM. The germline V and J ends were trimmed by 3 bases and 5 bases, with 2 bases remaining between them. The CDR3: CASSFDQPQHF. The CDR3 DNA reads as TGTGCCAGCAGTTTCGATCAGCCCCAGCATTTT.

The V and J genes are TRBV5-4 and TRBJ2-4; maybe TRBD1 (6 bases). With 0 bases removed from V and 13 bases from J, the gap between germline ends came to 11 bases. CDR1 and CDR2 (germline): SGHNT, YYREEE (reference sequence). CDR3 length: 12 amino acids. This CDR3 reads CASSLDGGLQYF. CDR3 in DNA: TGTGCCAGCAGCTTGGATGGGGGCCTCCAGTACTTC.

The chain joins TRBV7-9 to TRBJ2-1; 8 bases map to TRBD2. The CDR3 runs 13 residues. The germline V gene has CDR1 SEHNR and CDR2 FQNEAQ (reference sequence). J gave up 2 bases and V 8 bases, and 2 bases lay outside the gene matches. CDR3 loop: CASRGGAYNEQFF. The CDR3 DNA reads TGTGCCAGCCGGGGGGGCGCCTACAATGAGCAGTTCTTC.

The chain joins TRBV2 to TRBJ2-5; D is perhaps TRBD1 (5 bases). The J call may be incorrect, as the DNA end agrees better with TRBJ2-7. Germline CDR1 SNHLY, CDR2 FYNNEI. The CDR3 length is 14 residues. The CDR3 coding sequence is TGTGCCAGCAGTGAACGCCCCCTGGGGCACGAGCAGTACTTC. It specifies CASSERPLGHEQYF.

The chain's CDR3 is CASSVDGSDEQYF. The CDR3 region has the DNA TGTGCCAGCAGCGTAGACGGTTCGGACGAGCAGTACTTC. The chain links TRBV9 to TRBJ2-7; D not certain. The CDR3 is made up of 13 amino acids. Trimming took 0 bases from V and 5 from J, leaving 9 bases between them. CDR1 SGDLS and CDR2 YYNGEE come from the germline V gene.

This chain's CDR3 is CASSFSGAEAFF. As DNA, the CDR3 is TGTGCCAGCAGTTTTTCAGGCGCTGAAGCTTTCTTT. J is TRBJ1-1 and V is TRBV28; D gene unclear. CDR3 size: 12 residues. V dropped 3 bases and J dropped 6 bases, with 8 bases sitting between them. The germline V gene has CDR1 MDHEN and CDR2 SYDVKM.

V gene TRBV28 combines with J gene TRBJ2-7; D remains unclear. V shed 2 bases and J shed 1 base, with 9 bases lying between them. This CDR3 contains 14 residues. In germline, CDR1 is MDHEN, CDR2 SYDVKM. In DNA, the CDR3 is TGTGCCAGCAGTTTAGCATCCGGTTCCTACGAGCAGTACTTC. This codes for CASSLASGSYEQYF.

The gene calls are TRBV6-1 and TRBJ1-2, with a possible D match to TRBD1 (5 bases). The CDR3 is 14 amino acids. V shed 3 bases and J shed 4 bases, with 12 bases lying between them. Germline V gives CDR1 MNHNS, CDR2 SASEGT. The CDR3 is CASSEPGGGYGYTF. The CDR3 coding sequence is TGTGCCAGCAGTGAGCCCGGGGGGGGCTATGGCTACACCTTC.